This TCR beta chain was recovered during a study of response to subunit inactivated influenza vaccine. This clonotype was detected a few times. This CDR3 has 15 amino acids. Germline lookup yields CDR1 LGHNA and CDR2 YSLEER. V was clipped by 0 bases and J by 3 bases, with 9 bases between them. TCRdb passed the RT-PCR reads through MiXCR, listing each CDR3 protein once. The sample lists almost 600,000 distinct CDR3 sequences, 12% to 15% occurring once. The chain uses TRBV4-3 and TRBJ2-1; D may correspond to TRBD1 or TRBD2 (5 bases each). Source: PBMCs from blood, taken 11 to 12 days after vaccination. The TCR originated in a man aged 45-65 years who received an inactivated influenza vaccine. The CDR3: CASSQDVGDYNEQFF. The CDR3 DNA follows: TGCGCCAGCAGCCAAGATGTGGGGGACTACAATGAGCAGTTCTTC.